This entry features one T cell receptor (beta chain) sequence. In this sample, this clonotype turned up many times. Which antigen it targets is not known. No quality values exist for individual bases; no much larger clone is one base distant. From cysteine to phenylalanine, the CDR3 is 13 amino acids long. Just CDR3 DNA is preserved here, 39 bases in frame from base 1. The trim is 4 bases for V and 7 bases for J, with a gap of 15 bases between the germline ends. In the germline V gene, CDR1 corresponds to SGHRS and CDR2 to YFSETQ. The data originate from a study of T-cell reconstitution after alpha-beta-depleted transplantation in children (dated by TCRdb to the mid-2010s). In terms of the full investigation: Using TCR repertoire profiling, the study followed T-cell immune reconstitution in a quantitative way in children after TCRalphabeta/CD19-depleted allogeneic hematopoietic cell transplantation.

Preparation of the library involved PCR. Data came from an Illumina HiSeq 2500. Molecular barcoding was employed in the preparation of TCR libraries, with unique molecular identifiers being used to normalize TCRbeta repertoire quantification. TCRdb trimmed the raw reads at Q25, called clones with MiXCR and kept productive beta chains. Entries that share a CDR3 protein sequence are merged under the most common genes and DNA. The table for this sample lists some 240,000 distinct CDR3 sequences; more than 7.5% of them were counted only once. Clones ranked in the top ten supply approximately 5% of the sample.

The chain employs TRBV5-1 and TRBJ2-7; D gene: possibly TRBD2, on 6 matching bases. The sequence derives from a human donor who donated a stem cell graft to a child with SCID. Sequencing was performed on PBMCs from the stem cell graft donor, taken from the stem cell graft. The DNA sequence is as follows: TGCGCCAGCAGCCACTCTGCGGGGCGGGAGCAGTACTTC. Its translation is CASSHSAGREQYF.